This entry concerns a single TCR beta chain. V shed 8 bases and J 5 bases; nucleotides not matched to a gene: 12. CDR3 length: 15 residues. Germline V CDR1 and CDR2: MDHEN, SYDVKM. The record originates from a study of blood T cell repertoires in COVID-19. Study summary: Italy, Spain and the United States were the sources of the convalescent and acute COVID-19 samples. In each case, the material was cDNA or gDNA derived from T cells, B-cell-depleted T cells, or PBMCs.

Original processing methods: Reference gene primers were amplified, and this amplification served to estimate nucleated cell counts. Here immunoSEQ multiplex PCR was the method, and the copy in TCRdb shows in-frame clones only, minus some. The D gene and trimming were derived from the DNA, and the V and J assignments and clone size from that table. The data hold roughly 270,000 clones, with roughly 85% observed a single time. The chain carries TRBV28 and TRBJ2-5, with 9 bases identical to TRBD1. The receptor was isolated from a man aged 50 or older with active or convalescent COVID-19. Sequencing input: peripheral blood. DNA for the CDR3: TGTGCCAGCGGCCGCACAGGGGGCGTAGGGGAGACCCAGTACTTC. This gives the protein CASGRTGGVGETQYF. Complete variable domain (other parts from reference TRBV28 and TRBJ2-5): DVKVTQSSRYLVKRTGEKVFLECVQDMDHENMFWYRQDPGLGLRLIYFSYDVKMKEKGDIPEGYSVSREKKERFSLILESASTNQTSMYLCASGRTGGVGETQYFGPGTRLLVL.